Presented here are 9 T cell receptor beta chains from one specimen sequenced in a study of T cell changes during pregnancy in multiple sclerosis. Sequencing was performed with immunoSEQ multiplex PCR; in TCRdb, only in-frame clones are kept and a portion is missing. The table shows tens of thousands of clones, with around 94% occurring only once. The input for sequencing was CD4+ T cells from peripheral blood mononuclear cells, taken before pregnancy. These TCRs come from a female donor with multiple sclerosis, enrolled in a pregnancy study.

The genes are TRBV5-4 and TRBJ1-2; D gene uncertain. This CDR3 has 17 amino acids. Germline V lookup: CDR1 SGHNT, CDR2 YYREEE (reference sequence). V was pared by 4 bases and J by 2 bases, with 21 bases between. In DNA form, the CDR3 reads TGTGCCAGCAGCCCCGGATGGCGGCCCGGTGTGAACTATGGCTACACCTTC. It codes for CASSPGWRPGVNYGYTF. Using reference TRBV5-4 and TRBJ1-2 for the parts outside the CDR3, the full variable domain is ETGVTQSPTHLIKTRGQQVTLRCSSQSGHNTVSWYQQALGQGPQFIFQYYREEENGRGNFPPRFSGLQFPNYSSELNVNALELDDSALYLCASSPGWRPGVNYGYTFGSGTRLTVV.

This chain connects TRBV20-1 to TRBJ2-3, with unresolved D. This CDR3 has 11 amino acids. CDR1 is DFQATT, CDR2 SNEGSKA, per germline (reference sequence). Trimming left V 3 bases short and J 2 bases short, with 3 bases between. The CDR3 nucleotides read TGCAGTGCTAGCCACACAGATACGCAGTATTTT. Its translation is CSASHTDTQYF.

Concerning this clone: Sequence at one end of the junction differs from germline and may be a read error. The chain is built from TRBV5-1 and TRBJ2-1, with 10 nucleotides matching TRBD2. The CDR3 is 15 amino acids. The germline V gene encodes CDR1 SGHRS and CDR2 YFSETQ. In DNA, the CDR3 is TGCGCCAGCGGCTTAACTAGCGGGACTTACAATGAGCAGTTCTTC. It yields the protein CASGLTSGTYNEQFF.

The genes are TRBV4-1 and TRBJ2-6, with D perhaps matching TRBD2 (6 bases). V was trimmed by 8 bases and J by 0 bases, leaving 14 bases between them. This CDR3 comprises 16 residues. Germline-derived CDR1 and CDR2 are MGHRA and YSYEKL. CDR3 sequence: CASEEGLISGANVLTF. The CDR3 nucleotides read TGCGCCAGCGAGGAGGGGCTCATCTCTGGGGCCAACGTCCTGACTTTC.

The V and J genes are TRBV18 and TRBJ1-3, with 9 bases that match TRBD1. The V gene's germline CDR1 is KGHSH and CDR2 LQKENI. V lost 1 base to trimming and J lost 0 bases; unmatched junction nucleotides: 4. CDR3 length: 17 amino acids. CDR3 sequence: CASSPLGQGNSGNTIYF. In DNA form, the CDR3 reads TGTGCCAGCTCACCACTGGGACAGGGTAACTCTGGAAACACCATATATTTT.

This clone was detected only once. J is TRBJ1-1 and V is TRBV5-1; D is unclear. The CDR3 totals 16 residues. V lost 0 bases, J lost 3 bases, and 15 bases lay in between. Germline V gene lookup returns CDR1 SGHRS and CDR2 YFSETQ. The CDR3 nucleotides are TGCGCCAGCAGCTTGGTTCAGATGGGGAGGGACACTGAAGCTTTCTTT. Translated: CASSLVQMGRDTEAFF.

V usage is TRBV19 and J usage is TRBJ2-3; the D gene is possibly TRBD1 (6 bases). The V end lost 5 bases, the J end lost 2 bases, and 17 bases lay between the germline ends. The CDR3 contains 16 residues. Per germline, CDR1 LNHDA and CDR2 SQIVND (reference sequence). DNA of the CDR3: TGTGCCAGTAGTCCAGGGGACCCAAGCCTCACAGATACGCAGTATTTT. Its translation: CASSPGDPSLTDTQYF.

The gene calls are TRBV7-9 and TRBJ1-2; a weak D match, TRBD1 (6 bases). V was trimmed by 3 bases and J by 8 bases, leaving 10 bases between them. Germline CDR1 is SEHNR and CDR2 is FQNEAQ (reference sequence). The CDR3 sequence is 12 residues long. The DNA of the CDR3 is TGTGCCAGCAGCTTGAACAGGGAAGGCTACACCTTC. Translating it yields CASSLNREGYTF.

In its sample, this clone was seen once. The chain is built from TRBV7-3 and TRBJ2-7; D is possibly TRBD2 (5 bases). The CDR3 contains 14 residues. Per germline, CDR1 SGHTA and CDR2 FQGTGA. V lost 8 bases and J 7 bases, leaving 21 bases between the germline ends. The CDR3 reads CASAPRRGAREQYF. The CDR3 DNA sequence: TGTGCCAGCGCTCCGCGACGGGGAGCTAGGGAGCAGTACTTC. Variable domain in full (rest from reference TRBV7-3 and TRBJ2-7): GAGVSQTPSNKVTEKGKYVELRCDPISGHTALYWYRQSLGQGPEFLIYFQGTGAADDSGLPNDRFFAVRPEGSVSTLKIQRTERGDSAVYLCASAPRRGAREQYFGPGTRLTVT.